This record covers a single TCR beta chain. Its antigen is not yet known. No quality values exist for individual bases; no much larger clone is one base distant. Genomic DNA was extracted with the DNeasy Blood and Tissue Kit from approximately 10,000 to 100,000 sorted cells per subset. The immunoSEQ service sequenced and mapped the TCRbeta V-J or V-D-J regions, with each sample reaching coverage above 8x. The authors processed their data as follows. Analysis was restricted to productive rearrangements exported from the immunoSEQ Analyzer platform, and clonality was assessed using the 500 most abundant clones. The Morisita-Horn similarity index and the Jaccard index were used to quantify repertoire overlap between populations. Morisita-Horn similarity between CD8 T-cell subset TCR repertoires was measured in several cancer patients. TCRdb stores this immuneACCESS table with in-frame sequences only. Part of the clones is absent; in the studies checked, under half of the shortfall reflects unresolved V genes, and no reason is known for the rest. For V, J and clone size, that table is used; D and trimming come from the DNA. The sample contains 1,500 or so clones, roughly 53% of them found a single time. The ten largest clones take up roughly a quarter of the sample.

These data belong to a study of CD39 and CD103 CD8 tumor-infiltrating T cells (dated 2018 in TCRdb). The study in broad terms: The repertoire comparisons shown came from four patients: one with an HPV-positive HNSCC, one with an HPV-negative HNSCC, one with ovarian cancer and one with melanoma. Deep sequencing of TCRbeta CDR3 was used to compare the repertoires of CD8 TIL subsets, defined by CD103 and CD39, with those of peripheral memory CD8 T cells. Findings and caveats that apply to the study as a whole: Clonotypes from DP TILs were seldom detected in blood or uninvolved lymph node, while clonotypes from DN TILs overlapped to a large extent with peripheral memory CD8 repertoires. DP CD8 TILs appeared to be more oligoclonal than DN and SP CD8 TILs and blood memory CD8 T cells, with about 55-86% covered by the top 30 clonotypes.

No therapy was being received by patients at the time of sample collection, although prior treatments had ranged from chemotherapy, radiotherapy, surgery and immunotherapy to none. Thawed cells were enriched for T lymphocytes with a negative-selection kit, adding EpCAM beads for tumor-infiltrating lymphocytes. For the CD8 TIL subsets, CD3+CD4-CD8+CD45RA- cells were FACS-sorted and divided into DN, SP and DP based on their expression of CD39 and CD103. Tumor specimens were minced, digested for 1 h with hyaluronidase, collagenase and DNase, filtered, enriched by Ficoll and cryopreserved. Populations were sorted on a FACSAria II to 98% to 99% purity, and the cell pellets were frozen for TCR sequencing without being cultured. Including cysteine and phenylalanine, the CDR3 has 14 amino acids. The only DNA kept is the CDR3, 42 bases in frame from the first base. The V end gives up 7 bases and the J end 3 bases, leaving 8 bases in the junction not matched to a gene. According to the germline V gene, CDR1 reads SGHDT and CDR2 reads YYEEEE.

The sequenced material came from CD39- CD103+ CD8+ T cells sorted from the tumor. What the cell subset or site label conveys for this sample: CD103+CD39- single-positive CD45RA- CD8 T cells. The receptor's source is a human donor with head and neck squamous cell carcinoma. The chain links TRBV5-6 with TRBJ2-7, with 9 middle bases fitting TRBD1. The nucleotides read TGTGCCAGCTACCAACAGGGGGCGGACTACGAGCAGTACTTC. The encoded protein is CASYQQGADYEQYF.